The 4 T cell receptor beta chains presented below share a single source sample, sequenced in a study of cytomegalovirus exposure and HLA in healthy donors. The primer mix had 60 Vbeta and 13 Jbeta primers. Method: immunoSEQ multiplex PCR; TCRdb's copy keeps in-frame clones and lacks some. This sample has 150,000 to 200,000 clones; roughly a tenth occur once, and the top ten carry less than 1.5%. The sequencing input was PBMCs. These receptors were obtained from a woman in her twenties or thirties in good health and CMV-seropositive.

DNA of the CDR3: TGCGCCAGCAGCACCTGGACAGGGGGCTCGGAAGAGACCCAGTACTTC. Amino acid sequence: CASSTWTGGSEETQYF. This chain uses TRBV5-1 with TRBJ2-5; TRBD1 matches at 11 bases. From germline, CDR1 is SGHRS and CDR2 YFSETQ. The trim removed 4 bases at V and 3 bases at J, leaving 8 bases unmatched. This CDR3 has 16 residues.

J is TRBJ1-1 and V is TRBV9; D might be TRBD1 (5 bases). The CDR3 is 13 amino acids. CDR1 and CDR2 from the germline V gene are SGDLS and YYNGEE. V was cut by 4 bases and J by 3 bases, with 10 bases left in between. This CDR3 is CASSPRQYTEAFF. The CDR3 nucleotides are TGTGCCAGCAGCCCCCGACAGTACACTGAAGCTTTCTTT.

The chain uses TRBV6-1 and TRBJ2-3; D is ambiguous. Germline V gene lookup returns CDR1 MNHNS and CDR2 SASEGT. The CDR3 spans 11 residues. V dropped 5 bases and J dropped 8 bases, with 8 bases sitting between them. CDR3 region: CASSPRITQYF. Here the CDR3 DNA reads TGTGCCAGCAGTCCTCGTATTACGCAGTATTTT.

In this sample, this clone turned up a few times. CDR3 nucleotide sequence: TGTGCCAGCAGCCACCAGACAGTTTACACTGAAGCTTTCTTT. This encodes CASSHQTVYTEAFF. The chain employs TRBV14 and TRBJ1-1, with a weak D call TRBD1 (5 bases). The CDR3 totals 14 residues. V lost 3 bases to trimming and J lost 3 bases, with 11 bases between them. Germline CDR1 is SGHDN and CDR2 is FVKESK.